These 29 T cell receptor beta chains came from one sample sequenced in a study of blood T cell repertoires in COVID-19. Using immunoSEQ multiplex PCR, the repertoire was profiled, and TCRdb retains in-frame clones only, with some absent. The sample holds about 180,000 clones, around 87% seen once. Sequencing used peripheral blood. These receptors all come from a woman aged 25-40 years with active or convalescent COVID-19.

This clone was counted a few times. This chain joins TRBV6-5 and TRBJ2-7; TRBD2 agrees at 12 bases. Germline CDR1 and CDR2: MNHEY and SVGAGI. Losses at the gene ends were 6 bases for V and 6 bases for J; bases not matched to a gene: 6. This CDR3 has 14 residues. CDR3 DNA: TGTGCCAGCAGACTGACTAGCGGGAGACCCGAGCAGTACTTC. Protein sequence: CASRLTSGRPEQYF.

V gene TRBV11-3 combines with J gene TRBJ2-7, with TRBD2 identical over 7 bases. V lost 4 bases and J lost 1; bases outside the gene matches: 4. Germline assignment: CDR1 SGHNT and CDR2 YENEEA. CDR3 length: 14 residues. Written as DNA, the CDR3 is TGTGCCAGCAGCTATAGCGGGTCTTCCTACGAGCAGTACTTC. Amino acid sequence: CASSYSGSSYEQYF. Based on the CDR3 plus reference TRBV11-3 and TRBJ2-7, the full variable domain is EAGVVQSPRYKIIEKKQPVAFWCNPISGHNTLYWYLQNLGQGPELLIRYENEEAVDDSQLPKDRFSAERLKGVDSTLKIQPAELGDSAVYLCASSYSGSSYEQYFGPGTRLTVT.

The gene calls are TRBV19 and TRBJ2-7; the match to TRBD1 covers 8 bases. J lost 6 bases, V lost 7 bases, and 5 bases had no gene match. Germline V gives CDR1 LNHDA, CDR2 SQIVND (reference sequence). This CDR3 comprises 12 residues. CDR3 bases: TGTGCCAGTAACGGACAGGGTGGCGAGCAGTACTTC. Encoded protein: CASNGQGGEQYF.

CDR3 DNA sequence: TGTGCCACCAGCAGCCTTACAGGGAAGGGGACTGAAGCTTTCTTT. This codes for CATSSLTGKGTEAFF. The V call is TRBV15, the J call TRBJ1-1; a possible D gene is TRBD1 (6 bases). Germline assignment: CDR1 LNHNV and CDR2 YYDKDF (reference sequence). The germline V and J ends were trimmed by 3 bases and 5 bases, with 16 bases remaining between them. The CDR3 extends over 15 amino acids.

This chain uses TRBV4-1 with TRBJ2-1; 11 bases line up with TRBD2. The CDR3 has 15 residues. Germline V CDR1 and CDR2: MGHRA, YSYEKL. V lost 1 base, J lost 10 bases, and 6 bases stayed unmatched. CDR3 nucleotide sequence: TGCGCCAGCAGCCAAGGGCTAGCGGGGGGTAGGGAGCAGTTCTTC. Its protein is CASSQGLAGGREQFF.

This rearrangement joins TRBV18 to TRBJ2-4, with D unresolved. Per the germline V gene, CDR1 is KGHSH and CDR2 is LQKENI. The CDR3 extends over 14 amino acids. V was shortened by 3 bases and J by 0 bases, with 6 bases between the two germline ends. CDR3 nucleotide sequence: TGTGCCAGCTCACCCCCGGTAGCCAAAAACATTCAGTACTTC. Translated, it gives CASSPPVAKNIQYF.

This clone was found once. The V gene is TRBV2, the J gene TRBJ2-7; 8 bases fit TRBD1. Germline lookup yields CDR1 SNHLY and CDR2 FYNNEI. The CDR3 spans 14 residues. Losses at the gene ends were 5 bases for V and 4 bases for J; bases not matched to a gene: 7. In DNA form, the CDR3 reads TGTGCCAGCAGTCTCGCCGGGACAGGTTACGAGCAGTACTTC. Amino acids: CASSLAGTGYEQYF.

The chain has TRBV5-6 and TRBJ2-3, with TRBD1 matching 10 bases. Looked up from germline, CDR1 is SGHDT and CDR2 is YYEEEE. This CDR3 spans 16 amino acids. Trimming removed 4 bases from V and 2 bases from J; junction bases left unmatched: 7. The CDR3 region is CASSRLGQGSTDTQYF. The CDR3 nucleotides read TGTGCCAGCAGCAGATTGGGACAGGGGTCCACAGATACGCAGTATTTT.

The rearrangement links TRBV18 to TRBJ1-1, with 8 bases that match TRBD1. This CDR3 comprises 16 residues. Germline V gives CDR1 KGHSH, CDR2 LQKENI. The J segment lost 2 bases and the V segment lost 6 bases, leaving 11 bases of the junction unmatched. CDR3 sequence reads: CASSPFTTGANTEAFF. DNA for the CDR3: TGTGCCAGCTCCCCCTTTACGACAGGGGCTAACACTGAAGCTTTCTTT.

The rearrangement joins TRBV6-6 to TRBJ2-3; the D gene is possibly TRBD2 (7 bases). Germline CDR1 is MNHNY and CDR2 is SVGAGI (reference sequence). Between the trimmed V and J ends, which lost 6 bases and 3 bases, there was a span of 13 bases. The CDR3 is 14 residues long. The CDR3: CASSQGGGTDTQYF. The DNA for the CDR3 is TGTGCCAGCAGCCAGGGAGGGGGGACAGATACGCAGTATTTT.

The chain recombines TRBV19 with TRBJ2-7; 8 nucleotides align to TRBD2. CDR1 LNHDA and CDR2 SQIVND come from the germline V gene (reference sequence). This CDR3 spans 14 amino acids. The V segment lost 10 bases and the J segment 2 bases; nucleotides outside the gene matches: 10. In DNA, the CDR3 is TGTGCCACCTCTAAGGCGGGGGGCGCCTACGAGCAGTACTTC. Translated, it gives CATSKAGGAYEQYF.

The V and J genes are TRBV30 and TRBJ1-2; TRBD1 aligns across 9 bases. The CDR3 loop spans 15 amino acids. Trimming at V came to 6 bases and at J to 2 bases, leaving 10 bases not matched to a gene. Germline CDR1 reads GTSNPN; CDR2 reads SVGIG (reference sequence). CDR3 sequence (DNA): TGTGCCTGCCCGACAGGGGGATCCTTAAACTATGGCTACACCTTC. It translates to CACPTGGSLNYGYTF.

CDR3 region: CASSQAVSGGETQYF. The CDR3 DNA sequence: TGTGCCAGCAGCCAAGCTGTGTCGGGGGGAGAGACCCAGTACTTC. V usage is TRBV4-2 and J usage is TRBJ2-5; 7 bases agree with TRBD2. The J segment lost 4 bases and the V segment lost 1 base, leaving 6 bases of the junction unmatched. This CDR3 is built from 15 residues. Germline loops: CDR1 LGHNA, CDR2 YNFKEQ.

The chain couples TRBV1 to TRBJ1-2; TRBD1 was called by the table and not checked on the DNA. TRBV1 is a listed pseudogene. The CDR3 extends over 17 amino acids. CDR3 sequence reads: CTSSQRTGSLANYGYTF. The CDR3 DNA reads as TGCACCAGCAGCCAAAGGACAGGGAGTTTGGCTAACTATGGCTACACCTTC.

The rearrangement uses TRBV10-1 and TRBJ2-1; 11 bases align to TRBD1. Unmatched junction bases numbered 2, after V lost 3 bases and J lost 7 bases. Germline V lookup: CDR1 WNHNN, CDR2 SYGVQD (reference sequence). The CDR3 length is 14 residues. CDR3 nucleotide sequence: TGCGCCAGCAGTGACCGGGACAGGGGGAATGAGCAGTTCTTC. Translating it yields CASSDRDRGNEQFF.

The V and J genes are TRBV7-9 and TRBJ2-1; TRBD1 matches 9 bases. With V trimmed by 5 bases and J by 7 bases, 12 bases remained unmatched. The CDR3 has 16 amino acids. CDR1 and CDR2 (germline): SEHNR, FQNEAQ (reference sequence). The CDR3 DNA reads TGTGCCAGCAGCCGGTGGACAGGGGCATCTAGAAATGAGCAGTTCTTC. Protein: CASSRWTGASRNEQFF.

This chain links TRBV23-1 with TRBJ1-4; D may be TRBD1 (6 bases). TRBV23-1 is an ORF for which the function is uncertain. V lost 1 base and J 6 bases, leaving 12 bases between the germline ends. The CDR3 extends over 15 amino acids. CDR3 nucleotides: TGCGCCAGCAGTCAATTTGGGACATCGGATGAAAAACTGTTTTTT. Protein product: CASSQFGTSDEKLFF.

This chain joins TRBV5-1 and TRBJ2-7; D possibly corresponds to TRBD1 (6 bases). The CDR3 consists of 15 residues. The germline CDR1 and CDR2 sequences are SGHRS and YFSETQ. V dropped 1 base and J dropped 0 bases, with 11 bases sitting between them. The CDR3 nucleotides read TGCGCCAGCAGCTTGAGGGACACTTACTCCTACGAGCAGTACTTC. This sequence encodes CASSLRDTYSYEQYF.

The V gene is TRBV19, the J gene TRBJ2-7; 7 positions agree with TRBD1. The CDR3 extends over 15 amino acids. V was pared by 6 bases and J by 2 bases, with 10 bases of the junction left unmatched. The V gene's germline CDR1 is LNHDA and CDR2 SQIVND (reference sequence). The CDR3 loop reads CASSPTRDRAYEQYF. The CDR3 coding sequence is TGTGCCAGTAGCCCGACCCGGGACAGAGCCTACGAGCAGTACTTC.

This chain links TRBV7-2 with TRBJ2-1; 10 bases agree with TRBD2. CDR1 SGHTA and CDR2 FQGNSA come from the germline V gene. V dropped 7 bases and J dropped 5; count of bases not matched to a gene: 14. There are 17 residues in the CDR3. CDR3 residues: CASKDRILAGTNNEQFF. The CDR3, as DNA: TGTGCCAGCAAAGACCGAATACTAGCGGGGACGAACAATGAGCAGTTCTTC.

This clone has only one observation. J is TRBJ1-1 and V is TRBV18; 9 nucleotides align to TRBD1. Germline loops: CDR1 KGHSH, CDR2 LQKENI. The CDR3 length is 15 residues. J was trimmed by 8 bases and V by 3 bases; bases with no gene match: 10. The CDR3 DNA follows: TGTGCCAGCTCACCTTCCTTCGGACAGGGGCTAGAAGCTTTCTTT. Its translation is CASSPSFGQGLEAFF.

V is TRBV28 and J is TRBJ1-1; 10 bases match TRBD1. This CDR3 spans 13 amino acids. Germline lookup yields CDR1 MDHEN and CDR2 SYDVKM. Losses at the gene ends were 2 bases for V and 9 bases for J; bases not matched to a gene: 3. The CDR3 DNA is TGTGCCAGCAGTTTAGGGGACAGGGGAAAAGCTTTCTTT. Protein product: CASSLGDRGKAFF. The whole variable domain, filled in from reference TRBV28 and TRBJ1-1, reads DVKVTQSSRYLVKRTGEKVFLECVQDMDHENMFWYRQDPGLGLRLIYFSYDVKMKEKGDIPEGYSVSREKKERFSLILESASTNQTSMYLCASSLGDRGKAFFGQGTRLTVV.

The chain uses TRBV11-3 and TRBJ2-2; D is possibly TRBD1 (5 bases). The germline CDR1 and CDR2 sequences are SGHNT and YENEEA. V lost 3 bases and J 6 bases, leaving 8 bases between the germline ends. The CDR3 sequence is 13 residues long. CDR3 in amino acids: CASSLAGPGELFF. The CDR3 DNA reads as TGTGCCAGCAGCTTGGCAGGGCCCGGGGAGCTGTTTTTT.

For the CDR3, the DNA is TGCGCCAGCAGCTTGGCCGGGACAGGGAGTTCCGAGCAGTACTTC. This gives the protein CASSLAGTGSSEQYF. The rearrangement links TRBV5-1 to TRBJ2-7; the match to TRBD1 covers 9 bases. CDR1 is SGHRS, CDR2 YFSETQ, per germline. V was pared by 0 bases and J by 6 bases, with 7 bases of the junction left unmatched. The CDR3 runs 15 residues. The whole variable domain, remainder taken from reference TRBV5-1 and TRBJ2-7, is KAGVTQTPRYLIKTRGQQVTLSCSPISGHRSVSWYQQTPGQGLQFLFEYFSETQRNKGNFPGRFSGRQFSNSRSEMNVSTLELGDSALYLCASSLAGTGSSEQYFGPGTRLTVT.

The CDR3 region has the DNA TGTGCCAGCAGCCCTCGGTACACCGGGGAGCTGTTTTTT. This translates into CASSPRYTGELFF. The chain couples TRBV9 to TRBJ2-2; no firm D call. V was shortened by 4 bases and J by 3 bases, with 7 bases between the two germline ends. The CDR3 has 13 residues. Germline CDR1 reads SGDLS; CDR2 reads YYNGEE. The full variable domain, its missing parts supplied by reference TRBV9 and TRBJ2-2, is DSGVTQTPKHLITATGQRVTLRCSPRSGDLSVYWYQQSLDQGLQFLIQYYNGEERAKGNILERFSAQQFPDLHSELNLSSLELGDSALYFCASSPRYTGELFFGEGSRLTVL.

V usage is TRBV24-1 and J usage is TRBJ1-5, with D perhaps matching TRBD1 (5 bases). CDR1 is KGHDR and CDR2 is SFDVKD in the germline V gene. The V gene lost 9 bases and the J gene lost 3 bases, with 14 bases spanning the gap. There are 14 residues in the CDR3. CDR3 sequence: CATEPGGANQPQHF. CDR3 DNA sequence: TGTGCCACCGAGCCCGGGGGTGCCAATCAGCCCCAGCATTTT.

The rearrangement joins TRBV6-5 to TRBJ2-3, with D uncertain. V lost 2 bases and J 6 bases, leaving 9 bases between the germline ends. CDR3 length: 13 amino acids. The V gene's germline CDR1 is MNHEY and CDR2 SVGAGI. As DNA, the CDR3 is TGTGCCAGCAGTTACGACAAAGTGGATACGCAGTATTTT. It codes for CASSYDKVDTQYF.

The CDR3 spells CASSSWGTRDYYGYTF. The CDR3 coding sequence is TGTGCCAGCAGTTCTTGGGGGACAAGGGATTACTATGGCTACACCTTC. This chain links TRBV27 with TRBJ1-2; possible D gene TRBD1, 6 bases. Trimming took 4 bases from V and 3 from J, leaving 18 bases between them. The CDR3 sequence is 16 residues long. Germline values: CDR1 MNHEY, CDR2 SMNVEV (reference sequence).

This clone was seen a single time. V gene TRBV7-9 combines with J gene TRBJ1-2, with a possible D match to TRBD1 (6 bases). CDR3 length: 14 amino acids. V was clipped by 3 bases and J by 4 bases, with 12 bases between them. Germline CDR1 SEHNR, CDR2 FQNEAQ (reference sequence). DNA for the CDR3: TGTGCCAGCAGCTTGGGCCGGACAGCCTATGGCTACACCTTC. Protein product: CASSLGRTAYGYTF.